Below are 27 T cell receptor beta chains sequenced from a single sample in a study of regulatory T cells in long-lasting Graves disease. Arm-PCR of CDR3 regions and iRepertoire HTBI primers were used to build TCR beta libraries. TCRdb recomputed calls from the multiplex PCR reads with MiXCR, one row per CDR3 protein. The sample carries roughly 300,000 distinct CDR3 sequences, about 20% recorded once. Noted time point: persistent/refractory GD, antithyroid drugs over 5 years with positive TRAb. From PBMCs, RNA was extracted and then used to make the TCR library. The sequences come from peripheral blood mononuclear cells (PBMCs), collected when the disease was refractory, from a patient treated with antithyroid drugs. All receptors derive from a female donor with Graves disease.

V is TRBV5-1 and J is TRBJ2-7, with 12 bases matching TRBD1. The CDR3 is made up of 18 amino acids. CDR1 and CDR2 from the germline V gene are SGHRS and YFSETQ. Trimming cost V 1 base and J 2 bases; bases outside gene matches: 10. DNA for the CDR3: TGCGCCAGCAGCTTGAGAGGGACAGGGGGCGGGAGTCCCTACGAGCAGTACTTC. This codes for CASSLRGTGGGSPYEQYF.

This clonotype is classed as medium-sized. The chain couples TRBV28 to TRBJ1-6, with a weak D call TRBD1 (5 bases). V was pared by 7 bases and J by 7 bases, with 11 bases between. The V gene's germline CDR1 is MDHEN and CDR2 SYDVKM. This CDR3 is 13 amino acids long. The CDR3 region is CASKGWGNSPLHF. For the CDR3, the DNA is TGTGCCAGCAAGGGGTGGGGGAATTCACCCCTCCACTTT.

V is TRBV29-1 and J is TRBJ2-1; D is possibly TRBD2 (5 bases). Germline CDR1 SQVTM, CDR2 ANQGSEA. CDR3 size: 15 residues. V was trimmed by 3 bases and J by 6 bases, leaving 18 bases between them. The CDR3 is CSVDPRVGILNEQFF. CDR3 coding DNA: TGCAGCGTTGATCCGCGGGTTGGGATTCTCAATGAGCAGTTCTTC.

The chain recombines TRBV5-5 with TRBJ2-2; a possible D gene is TRBD2 (6 bases). V lost 3 bases and J 3 bases, leaving 12 bases between the germline ends. This CDR3 is 15 amino acids long. The V gene's germline CDR1 is SGHKS and CDR2 YYEKEE (reference sequence). CDR3 coding DNA: TGTGCCAGCAGCTGGGGAGGAGTATACACCGGGGAGCTGTTTTTT. This sequence encodes CASSWGGVYTGELFF. Full variable domain (outside the CDR3, taken from reference TRBV5-5 and TRBJ2-2): DAGVTQSPTHLIKTRGQQVTLRCSPISGHKSVSWYQQVLGQGPQFIFQYYEKEERGRGNFPDRFSARQFPNYSSELNVNALLLGDSALYLCASSWGGVYTGELFFGEGSRLTVL.

This clonotype was seen more than once but under ten times. CDR3 bases: TGCAGTCGGAAAGGAGCTATGAACACTGAAGCTTTCTTT. Protein: CSRKGAMNTEAFF. This chain uses TRBV20-1 with TRBJ1-1; D unresolved. The germline gives CDR1 DFQATT, CDR2 SNEGSKA (reference sequence). The V and J ends lost 8 bases and 0 bases respectively, with 13 bases between them. This CDR3 is 13 amino acids long.

V is TRBV28 and J is TRBJ1-5, with D perhaps TRBD1 (5 bases). This CDR3 has 14 residues. Germline CDR1 is MDHEN and CDR2 is SYDVKM. V shed 0 bases and J shed 9 bases, with 12 bases lying between them. The CDR3 spells CASSLWQGGVPQHF. CDR3 nucleotide sequence: TGTGCCAGCAGTTTATGGCAGGGAGGGGTGCCCCAGCATTTT.

This clonotype was counted a few times. This sequence joins TRBV7-2 and TRBJ1-5; D call uncertain. V shed 4 bases and J shed 4 bases, with 8 bases lying between them. This CDR3 contains 13 residues. The germline V gene has CDR1 SGHTA and CDR2 FQGNSA. The CDR3 region is CASSSQRNQPQHF. The CDR3 nucleotides read TGTGCCAGCAGCTCCCAGAGGAATCAGCCCCAGCATTTT.

This chain connects TRBV13 to TRBJ2-2, with a weak D call TRBD2 (5 bases). The germline gives CDR1 PRHDT, CDR2 FYEKMQ (reference sequence). V dropped 0 bases and J dropped 1 base, with 12 bases sitting between them. This CDR3 has 17 amino acids. CDR3 sequence: CASSLGHGRKNTGELFF. Here the CDR3 DNA reads TGTGCCAGCAGCTTAGGCCATGGGAGAAAGAACACCGGGGAGCTGTTTTTT.

The J gene is TRBJ2-6, the V gene TRBV19; 7 bases map to TRBD1. The CDR3 covers 17 residues. Germline V gene data show CDR1 as LNHDA and CDR2 as SQIVND (reference sequence). J gave up 1 base and V 7 bases, and 10 bases lay outside the gene matches. In DNA form, the CDR3 reads TGTGCCAGTACCGCCGGGACAGTCCTTTCTGGGGCCAACGTCCTGACTTTC. It specifies CASTAGTVLSGANVLTF.

This clonotype was observed at least ten times. The chain has TRBV18 and TRBJ1-5; unclear D gene. CDR1 is KGHSH and CDR2 is LQKENI in the germline V gene. The V end was cut by 3 bases, the J end by 3 bases, with 9 bases between. CDR3 size: 14 residues. The CDR3 region has the DNA TGTGCCAGCTCACCCGGAGCGGCCAATCAGCCCCAGCATTTT. Translation gives CASSPGAANQPQHF.

This clonotype was counted at least ten times. This chain links TRBV6-2 or TRBV6-3 with TRBJ1-2; D unresolved. Trimming stripped 4 bases from V and 5 bases from J, with 8 bases between. CDR3 length equals 12 residues. Germline V gives CDR1 MNHEY, CDR2 SVGEGT. The CDR3 loop reads CASSSTSYGYTF. As DNA, the CDR3 is TGTGCCAGCAGTTCCACATCATATGGCTACACCTTC.

The V call is TRBV12-3 or TRBV12-4, the J call TRBJ2-1; the match to TRBD2 covers 16 bases. The CDR3 sequence is 17 residues long. With V trimmed by 5 bases and J by 7 bases, 8 bases remained unmatched. The CDR3 reads CASSVGLAGGPGNEQFF. CDR3 DNA sequence: TGTGCCAGCAGTGTGGGACTAGCGGGAGGGCCGGGAAATGAGCAGTTCTTC.

The chain joins TRBV4-1 to TRBJ1-1; no firm D call. The V and J ends lost 1 base and 7 bases respectively, with 7 bases between them. Germline V gene sequence: CDR1 MGHRA, CDR2 YSYEKL. The CDR3 consists of 12 residues. The CDR3 nucleotides are TGCGCCAGCAGCCAAGTTACCATTGAAGCTTTCTTT. Its protein is CASSQVTIEAFF.

The genes are TRBV11-1 and TRBJ2-2; D might be TRBD2 (5 bases). Germline V gene sequence: CDR1 SGHAT, CDR2 FQDESV (reference sequence). Trimming stripped 5 bases from V and 5 bases from J, with 9 bases between. CDR3 length: 13 amino acids. DNA of the CDR3: TGTGCCAGCAGCGCCGGGGTGACCGGGGAGCTGTTTTTT. It is translated as CASSAGVTGELFF.

A remark on this clonotype: This sequence may be a read error, since a much larger clone differs from it by one base. The V call is TRBV19, the J call TRBJ1-2; TRBD1 is a possible D gene (5 bases). The V gene's germline CDR1 is LNHDA and CDR2 SQIVND (reference sequence). V lost 6 bases and J lost 7, with 15 bases in between. The CDR3 covers 13 residues. The CDR3 nucleotides are TGTGCCAGTAGGGGGGTCCAGTGGTGTGGCTACACCTTC. This encodes CASRGVQWCGYTF.

This clonotype was seen only a few times. This chain links TRBV12-3 or TRBV12-4 with TRBJ1-6; 7 nucleotides match TRBD1. The junction had 3 bases not matched to a gene; V was cut back by 2 bases and J by 8 bases. This CDR3 has 14 residues. In nucleotides, the CDR3 is TGTGCCAGCAGTTTATACGGGACAGATTCACCCCTCCACTTT. Translated: CASSLYGTDSPLHF.

As concerns this clonotype: Germline and junction disagree at one end, which may indicate a read error. The CDR3 bases are TGCGCCAGCAGCTTGGGTGGACAGGGGGCTCCTATATTC. It encodes CASSLGGQGAPIF. V is TRBV5-1 and J is TRBJ2-4, with 11 bases lining up with TRBD1. Germline values: CDR1 SGHRS, CDR2 YFSETQ. CDR3 length: 13 residues.

The V call is TRBV6-1, the J call TRBJ1-1, with 11 bases fitting TRBD1. The CDR3 runs 16 residues. Per the germline V gene, CDR1 is MNHNS and CDR2 is SASEGT. The junction had 11 bases not matched to a gene; V was cut back by 6 bases and J by 5 bases. The CDR3: CASSRTGTGGVTEAFF. CDR3 DNA sequence: TGTGCCAGCAGCCGGACCGGGACAGGGGGTGTTACTGAAGCTTTCTTT.

This clonotype was counted at least ten times. The chain uses TRBV6-2 or TRBV6-3 and TRBJ1-6; no firm D call. Germline values: CDR1 MNHEY, CDR2 SVGEGT. The length of the CDR3 is 13 residues. V lost 5 bases and J lost 10, with 12 bases in between. For the CDR3, the DNA is TGTGCCAGCAGTGAAGTCCCGGGGTCACCCCTCCACTTT. Encoded protein: CASSEVPGSPLHF.

This clonotype was picked up a small number of times. This chain connects TRBV6-2 or TRBV6-3 to TRBJ2-7, with D possibly being TRBD1 (6 bases). CDR1 MNHEY and CDR2 SVGEGT come from the germline V gene. CDR3 length equals 14 residues. Trimming took 3 bases from V and 6 from J, leaving 15 bases between them. In nucleotides, the CDR3 is TGTGCCAGCAGTTATACAACAGGGACCTCCGAGCAGTACTTC. It yields the protein CASSYTTGTSEQYF.

This clonotype was detected a few times. V and J are TRBV6-6 and TRBJ2-7, with 11 positions matching TRBD2. This CDR3 has 20 residues. V lost 0 bases and J lost 3; bases outside the gene matches: 16. Germline lookup yields CDR1 MNHNY and CDR2 SVGAGI (reference sequence). The DNA for the CDR3 is TGTGCCAGCAGTTACTCGAGGTTTACTAGCGGGAGAGGGGGGGGCTACGAGCAGTACTTC. Amino acid sequence: CASSYSRFTSGRGGGYEQYF.

This CDR3 is CASSTLGAAHEQYF. CDR3 nucleotide sequence: TGTGCCAGCTCAACCCTTGGAGCGGCTCACGAGCAGTACTTC. The chain has TRBV18 and TRBJ2-7; D may be TRBD2 (5 bases). The CDR3 length is 14 residues. Trimming cost V 5 bases and J 5 bases, with 16 bases left between them. Germline assignment: CDR1 KGHSH and CDR2 LQKENI.

This clonotype appeared many times. The chain is built from TRBV5-1 and TRBJ2-7, with 9 bases matching TRBD2. V lost 3 bases to trimming and J lost 2 bases; unmatched junction nucleotides: 12. Germline V gene lookup returns CDR1 SGHRS and CDR2 YFSETQ. The CDR3 runs to 17 residues. Written as DNA, the CDR3 is TGCGCCAGCAGCTCACCGAGCGGGGGGCAGGGGGCCTACGAGCAGTACTTC. Translated, it gives CASSSPSGGQGAYEQYF.

The rearrangement uses TRBV9 and TRBJ1-5, with no clear D. Germline V gives CDR1 SGDLS, CDR2 YYNGEE. The CDR3 consists of 14 residues. With 2 bases removed from V and 6 bases from J, the gap between germline ends came to 12 bases. The CDR3 bases are TGTGCCAGCAGCGTTGACATTAGAGGTCAGCCCCAGCATTTT. It is translated as CASSVDIRGQPQHF.

This clonotype appeared many times. The genes are TRBV7-2 and TRBJ2-7, with D possibly TRBD2 on 6 matching bases. CDR1 SGHTA and CDR2 FQGNSA come from the germline V gene. V lost 5 bases to trimming and J lost 5 bases, with 10 bases between them. The CDR3 runs to 12 residues. The CDR3 DNA sequence: TGTGCCAGCAGCCCGGAGCGGGACGAGCAGTACTTC. Its translation is CASSPERDEQYF.

The chain is built from TRBV20-1 and TRBJ2-3; 10 bases fit TRBD1. Germline CDR1 reads DFQATT; CDR2 reads SNEGSKA (reference sequence). The CDR3 is 15 residues long. J lost 4 bases, V lost 6 bases, and 10 bases had no gene match. DNA of the CDR3: TGCAGTGCAAGGGGGACAGGGGAAATTGCAGATACGCAGTATTTT. Its translation: CSARGTGEIADTQYF.

This clonotype has ten or more counts. The chain's CDR3 is CAISESDPSGRETQYF. The CDR3 nucleotides are TGTGCCATCAGTGAGTCGGACCCCAGTGGGCGTGAGACCCAGTACTTC. The rearrangement uses TRBV10-3 and TRBJ2-5; D gene unclear. CDR1 is ENHRY and CDR2 is SYGVKD in the germline V gene. The CDR3 loop spans 16 amino acids. V lost 0 bases and J lost 5, with 16 bases in between.